This T cell receptor (beta chain) originates from a study of cytomegalovirus exposure and HLA in healthy donors. The study, taken as a whole, reports: The classifier was said to identify cytomegalovirus status with high specificity and sensitivity. Association of a missense DCLRE1C variant with TCR beta V- and J-gene trimming was reported in a later analysis.

The CDR3 consists of 12 residues. Trimming took 5 bases from V and 9 from J, leaving 11 bases between them. Germline CDR1 SGHTA, CDR2 FQGNSA. Primers: 60 Vbeta forward and 13 Jbeta reverse. Sequenced by immunoSEQ multiplex PCR; TCRdb stores in-frame clones only, minus some. The sample shows about 190,000 clones, 81% of them seen only once. As regards this clone: What it binds is not known.

J is TRBJ1-5 and V is TRBV7-2; D gene unclear. The clonotype comes from a man aged 50 or older in good health and CMV-seronegative. The sample taken for sequencing was PBMCs. This CDR3 is CASSHPPGPQHF. For the CDR3, the DNA is TGTGCCAGCAGCCATCCCCCGGGGCCCCAGCATTTT.